This T cell receptor (beta chain) was identified in a study of shared clonotypes between healthy human individuals. Study-level points and caveats: Non-shared clonotypes had lower generation probabilities than clonotypes shared by all four sorted-subset donors.

Researchers partitioned CD4+ cells into CD45RA+ naive and CD45RA-negative memory subsets. Note on this clone: The target antigen is unknown.

Per sorted-subset replicate PCR, input was about 180 ng DNA, representing around 28,000 T cell genomes. Source study methods: Filtering was not the same, since immunoSEQ gave junction-only sequences without quality scores. TCRdb's copy holds only in-frame clones and misses some; the assay was immunoSEQ multiplex PCR. Clone size and V and J calls were adopted from that table, with D and trimming inferred from the DNA. The data show roughly 1.4 million clones, 98% seen once. With 5 bases clipped from V and 3 bases from J, the junction kept 10 bases outside the gene matches. This CDR3 spans 16 amino acids. The germline V gene encodes CDR1 MDHEN and CDR2 SYDVKM.

The sequenced sample consisted of naive CD4+ T cells sorted from blood. This sample's subset: CD45RA+ positively selected. The chain joins TRBV28 to TRBJ1-5, with 7 bases fitting TRBD1. The origin of this receptor is a man between 25 and 39 years old in good health. The CDR3 DNA reads TGTGCCAGCAGTCCCAGACAGGGTGGGATCAATCAGCCCCAGCATTTT. Its protein is CASSPRQGGINQPQHF. Combining the CDR3 with reference TRBV28 and TRBJ1-5 gives the whole variable domain DVKVTQSSRYLVKRTGEKVFLECVQDMDHENMFWYRQDPGLGLRLIYFSYDVKMKEKGDIPEGYSVSREKKERFSLILESASTNQTSMYLCASSPRQGGINQPQHFGDGTRLSIL.